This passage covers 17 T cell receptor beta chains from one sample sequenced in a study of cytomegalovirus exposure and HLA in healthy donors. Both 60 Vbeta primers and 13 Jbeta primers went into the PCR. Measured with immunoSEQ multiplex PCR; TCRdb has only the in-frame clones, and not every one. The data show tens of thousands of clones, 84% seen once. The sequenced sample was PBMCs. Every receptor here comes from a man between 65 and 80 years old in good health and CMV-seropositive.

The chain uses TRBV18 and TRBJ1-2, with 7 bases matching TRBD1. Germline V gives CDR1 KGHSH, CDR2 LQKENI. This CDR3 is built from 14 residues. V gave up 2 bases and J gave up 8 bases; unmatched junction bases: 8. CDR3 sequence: CASSPKQGSRGYTF. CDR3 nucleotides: TGTGCCAGCTCACCAAAACAGGGGAGCAGGGGCTACACCTTC.

The DNA of the CDR3 is TGTGCCAGCAGCATAGGGACATCTACAGATACGCAGTATTTT. It is translated as CASSIGTSTDTQYF. The chain carries TRBV7-9 and TRBJ2-3; TRBD1 might be the D (6 bases). Germline loops: CDR1 SEHNR, CDR2 FQNEAQ (reference sequence). Trimming cost V 5 bases and J 3 bases, with 12 bases left between them. The CDR3 totals 14 residues.

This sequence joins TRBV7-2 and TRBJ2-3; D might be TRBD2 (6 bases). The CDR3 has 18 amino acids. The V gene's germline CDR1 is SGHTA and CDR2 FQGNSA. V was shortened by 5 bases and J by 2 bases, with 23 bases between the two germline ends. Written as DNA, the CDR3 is TGTGCCAGCAGCCGGGACCAGGGAGGTAGGCTCAACACAGATACGCAGTATTTT. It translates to CASSRDQGGRLNTDTQYF.

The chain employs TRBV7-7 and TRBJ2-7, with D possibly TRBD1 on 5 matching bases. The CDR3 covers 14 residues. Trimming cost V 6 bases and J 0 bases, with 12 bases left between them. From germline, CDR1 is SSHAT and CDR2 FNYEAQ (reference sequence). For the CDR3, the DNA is TGTGCCAGCAGACTCAAGGACAACTCCTACGAGCAGTACTTC. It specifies CASRLKDNSYEQYF.

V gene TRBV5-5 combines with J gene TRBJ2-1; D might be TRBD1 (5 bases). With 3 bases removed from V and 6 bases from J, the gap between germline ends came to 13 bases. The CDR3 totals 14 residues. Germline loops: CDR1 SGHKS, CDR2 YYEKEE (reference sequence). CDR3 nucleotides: TGTGCCAGCAGCTGGGGCAGGGTCGGCAATGAGCAGTTCTTC. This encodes CASSWGRVGNEQFF. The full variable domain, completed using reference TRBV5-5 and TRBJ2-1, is DAGVTQSPTHLIKTRGQQVTLRCSPISGHKSVSWYQQVLGQGPQFIFQYYEKEERGRGNFPDRFSARQFPNYSSELNVNALLLGDSALYLCASSWGRVGNEQFFGPGTRLTVL.

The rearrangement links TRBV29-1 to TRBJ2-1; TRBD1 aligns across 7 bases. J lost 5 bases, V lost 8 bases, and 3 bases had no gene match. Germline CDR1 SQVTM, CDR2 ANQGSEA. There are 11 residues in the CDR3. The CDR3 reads CSIQGNNEQFF. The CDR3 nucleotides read TGCAGCATACAGGGGAACAATGAGCAGTTCTTC.

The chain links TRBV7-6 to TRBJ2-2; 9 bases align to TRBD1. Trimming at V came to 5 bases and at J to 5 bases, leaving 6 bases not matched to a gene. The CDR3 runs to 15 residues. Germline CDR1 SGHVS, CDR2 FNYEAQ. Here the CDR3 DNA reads TGTGCCAGCAGCCTCGACAGGGGGTCTACCGGGGAGCTGTTTTTT. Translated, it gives CASSLDRGSTGELFF.

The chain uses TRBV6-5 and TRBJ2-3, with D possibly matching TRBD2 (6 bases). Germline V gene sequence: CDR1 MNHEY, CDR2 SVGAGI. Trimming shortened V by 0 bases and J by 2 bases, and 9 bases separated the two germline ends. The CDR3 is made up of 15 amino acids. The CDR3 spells CASSYSRGTTDTQYF. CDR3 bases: TGTGCCAGCAGTTACTCTCGGGGGACCACAGATACGCAGTATTTT.

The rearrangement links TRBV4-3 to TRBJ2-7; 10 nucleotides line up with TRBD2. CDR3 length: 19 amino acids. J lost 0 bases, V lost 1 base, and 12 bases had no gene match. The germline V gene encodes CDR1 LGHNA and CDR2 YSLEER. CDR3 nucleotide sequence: TGCGCCAGCAGCCAAGGGACAGGGCAGGGACTAGCGTACTCCTACGAGCAGTACTTC. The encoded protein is CASSQGTGQGLAYSYEQYF.

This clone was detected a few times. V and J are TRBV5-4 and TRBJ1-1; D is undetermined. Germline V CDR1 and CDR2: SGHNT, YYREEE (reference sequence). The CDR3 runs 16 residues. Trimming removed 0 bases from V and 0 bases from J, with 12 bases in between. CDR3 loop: CASSLGAAYMNTEAFF. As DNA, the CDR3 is TGTGCCAGCAGCTTGGGGGCCGCATACATGAACACTGAAGCTTTCTTT.

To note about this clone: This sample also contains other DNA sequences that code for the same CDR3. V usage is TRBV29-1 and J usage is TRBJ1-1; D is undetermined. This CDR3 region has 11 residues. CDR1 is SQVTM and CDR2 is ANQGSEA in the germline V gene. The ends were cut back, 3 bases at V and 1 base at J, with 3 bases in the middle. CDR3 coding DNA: TGCAGCGTTGATAGGAACACTGAAGCTTTCTTT. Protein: CSVDRNTEAFF.

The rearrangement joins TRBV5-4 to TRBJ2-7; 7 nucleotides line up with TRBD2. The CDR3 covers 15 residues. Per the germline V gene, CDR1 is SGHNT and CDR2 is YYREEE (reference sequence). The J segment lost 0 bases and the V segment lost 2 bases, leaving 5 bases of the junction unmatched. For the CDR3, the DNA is TGTGCCAGCAGCTTAGCTAGCGGACCCTCCTACGAGCAGTACTTC. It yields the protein CASSLASGPSYEQYF.

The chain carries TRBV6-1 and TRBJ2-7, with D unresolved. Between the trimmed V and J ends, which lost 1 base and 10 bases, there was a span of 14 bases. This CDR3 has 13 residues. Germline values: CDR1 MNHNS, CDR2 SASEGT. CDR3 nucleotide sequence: TGTGCCAGCAGTGAAGGAACAGTATCGAGACAGTACTTC. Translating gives CASSEGTVSRQYF.

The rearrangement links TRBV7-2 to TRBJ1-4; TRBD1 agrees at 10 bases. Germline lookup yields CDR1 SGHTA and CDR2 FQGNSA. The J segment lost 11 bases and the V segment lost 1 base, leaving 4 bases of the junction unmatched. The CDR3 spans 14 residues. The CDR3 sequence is CASSLGQGAGKLFF. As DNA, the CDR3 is TGTGCCAGCAGCTTAGGACAGGGGGCCGGGAAACTGTTTTTT.

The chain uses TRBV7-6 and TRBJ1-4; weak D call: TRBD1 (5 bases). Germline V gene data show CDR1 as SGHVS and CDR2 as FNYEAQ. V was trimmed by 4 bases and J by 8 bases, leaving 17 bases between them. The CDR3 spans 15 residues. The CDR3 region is CASSSMVVKGEKLFF. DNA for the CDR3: TGTGCCAGCAGCTCGATGGTCGTGAAGGGGGAAAAACTGTTTTTT.

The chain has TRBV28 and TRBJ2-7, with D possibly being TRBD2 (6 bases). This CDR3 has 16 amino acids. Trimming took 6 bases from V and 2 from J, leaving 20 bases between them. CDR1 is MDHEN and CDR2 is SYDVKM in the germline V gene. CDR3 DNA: TGTGCCAGCAGCTCCTCAGGAGCGGGTCGGACCTACGAGCAGTACTTC. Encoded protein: CASSSSGAGRTYEQYF.

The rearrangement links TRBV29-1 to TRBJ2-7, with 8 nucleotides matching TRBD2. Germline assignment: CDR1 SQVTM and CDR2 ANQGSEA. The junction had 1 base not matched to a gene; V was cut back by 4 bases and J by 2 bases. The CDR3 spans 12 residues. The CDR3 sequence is CSVAAGAYEQYF. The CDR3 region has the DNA TGCAGCGTTGCAGCGGGGGCCTACGAGCAGTACTTC.